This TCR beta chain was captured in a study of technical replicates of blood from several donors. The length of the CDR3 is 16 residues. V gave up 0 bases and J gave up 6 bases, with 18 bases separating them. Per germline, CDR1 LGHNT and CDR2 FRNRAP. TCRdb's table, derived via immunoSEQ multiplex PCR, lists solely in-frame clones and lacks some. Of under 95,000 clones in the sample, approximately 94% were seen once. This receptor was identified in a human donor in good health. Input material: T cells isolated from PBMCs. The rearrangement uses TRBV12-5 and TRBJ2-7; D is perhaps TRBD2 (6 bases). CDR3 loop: CASGLVPLGGPGEQYF. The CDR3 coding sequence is TGTGCTAGTGGTTTGGTCCCCCTCGGGGGACCCGGCGAGCAGTACTTC.